This T cell receptor (beta chain) was recorded in a study of shared clonotypes between healthy human individuals. About the research overall: The cohort had two women and a few men, ages 18 to 49. Overall study findings and caveats: A limitation of the genetic and exposure-history diversity represented arose from few donors.

The CDR3 has 15 amino acids. The junction had 5 bases not matched to a gene; V was cut back by 6 bases and J by 5 bases. Germline V lookup: CDR1 SNHLY, CDR2 FYNNEI. In the case of this clone: The antigen remains undetermined.

Each subset's genomic DNA was split evenly across several immunoSEQ plates. This table comes from immunoSEQ multiplex PCR, and its TCRdb copy is limited to in-frame clones, with some not included. The data hold about 1.1 million clones, with roughly 80% observed a single time. Sequences were obtained from memory CD4+ T cells from PBMCs. The subset denotes: CD45RA-negative fraction. The V and J genes are TRBV2 and TRBJ2-2, with 11 bases lining up with TRBD2. The clonotype comes from a man in his late teens or twenties in good health. Some clones in this sample may be carry-over from other donors' samples. The CDR3 DNA reads TGTGCCAGCAGCAGACTAGCGGGGTGGACCGGGGAGCTGTTTTTT. Its translation is CASSRLAGWTGELFF.